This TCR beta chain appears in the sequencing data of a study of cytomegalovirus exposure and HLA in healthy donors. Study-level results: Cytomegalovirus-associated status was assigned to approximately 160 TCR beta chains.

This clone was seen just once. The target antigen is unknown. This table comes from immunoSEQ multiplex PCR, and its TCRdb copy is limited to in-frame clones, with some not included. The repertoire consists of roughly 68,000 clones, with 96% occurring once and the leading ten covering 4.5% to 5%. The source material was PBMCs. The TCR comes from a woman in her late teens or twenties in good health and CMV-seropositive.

The CDR3 reads CAWSPEGGRYEQYF. The CDR3 DNA is TGTGCCTGGAGTCCGGAGGGAGGTAGGTACGAGCAGTACTTC. This chain links TRBV30 with TRBJ2-7; D is perhaps TRBD2 (6 bases). With 2 bases removed from V and 4 bases from J, the gap between germline ends came to 15 bases. The CDR3 runs to 14 residues. Germline V gene lookup returns CDR1 GTSNPN and CDR2 SVGIG (reference sequence).